Listed below are T cell receptor beta chains from one sample, sequenced in a study of response to subunit inactivated influenza vaccine. One entry per CDR3 protein, called by TCRdb with MiXCR from the RT-PCR reads. The repertoire consists of 500,000 to 550,000 distinct CDR3 sequences, with under 30% occurring once and the leading ten covering 2.5% to 3%. Another study also made use of these data, one on T cells expressing NK-cell markers.

The source was CD4+ T cells sorted from PBMCs, collected 11 to 12 days after vaccination. These receptors were taken from a man aged 45 to 65 who received an inactivated influenza vaccine. Both conserved end residues are part of each CDR3. Each record gives: clone size, V gene, D gene, J gene, CDR3 protein, CDR3 DNA. A D gene is named only where the DNA matches it firmly. Where a row states a size, it is once, few, many or the class of an expanded clone; other rows omit it.

.	TRBV10-3	.	TRBJ1-3	CAISGGTGNTIYF	TGTGCCATCAGTGGGGGTACTGGAAACACCATATATTTT
.	TRBV20-1	TRBD2	TRBJ2-1	CSAQRGDNEQFF	TGCAGTGCACAACGGGGGGACAATGAGCAGTTCTTC
many	TRBV20-1	.	TRBJ2-1	CSAHRQGTRQFF	TGCAGTGCTCACCGACAGGGGACTAGGCAGTTCTTC
.	TRBV27	.	TRBJ1-1	CASSLLADRMNTEAFF	TGTGCCAGCAGTTTACTCGCCGACAGGATGAACACTGAAGCTTTCTTT
.	TRBV6-5	.	TRBJ2-5	CASSSRGRETQYF	TGTGCCAGCAGTTCGCGAGGGAGAGAGACCCAGTACTTC
.	TRBV6-2/TRBV6-3	.	TRBJ2-1	CASTPWRGGGRYEQFF	TGTGCCAGCACCCCCTGGAGAGGAGGGGGACGCTATGAGCAGTTCTTC
few	TRBV4-3	.	TRBJ1-5	CASSQDMWQERQPQHF	TGCGCCAGCAGCCAAGATATGTGGCAGGAGCGCCAGCCCCAGCATTTT
.	TRBV18	.	TRBJ2-7	CASSPAAVRYEQYF	TGTGCCAGCTCACCAGCCGCGGTTAGGTACGAGCAGTACTTC
few	TRBV24-1	TRBD2	TRBJ2-2	CATSDQLAGDDTGELFF	TGTGCCACCAGTGACCAACTAGCGGGAGACGACACCGGGGAGCTGTTTTTT
few	TRBV20-1	.	TRBJ2-2	CSARGGELFF	TGCAGTGCTAGAGGGGGGGAGCTGTTTTTT
.	TRBV29-1	TRBD2	TRBJ2-2	CSVFSGCWELLF	TGCAGCGTTTTTAGCGGGTGCTGGGAGCTGCTTTTT
.	TRBV6-2/TRBV6-3	TRBD1	TRBJ2-3	CANDGTGRTDTQYF	TGTGCCAACGACGGGACAGGGAGGACAGATACGCAGTATTTT
.	TRBV21-1	.	TRBJ1-4	CASSNDRGFEKLFF	TGTGCCAGCAGTAATGACAGGGGATTCGAAAAACTGTTTTTT
.	TRBV7-2	TRBD1	TRBJ2-7	CASSSRTGVGYEQYF	TGTGCCAGCAGCTCCCGGACAGGGGTGGGCTACGAGCAGTACTTC
.	TRBV29-1	TRBD2	TRBJ2-3	CSAAGGPPPDTQYF	TGCAGCGCGGCGGGGGGGCCCCCACCCGATACGCAGTATTTT
.	TRBV7-7	TRBD2	TRBJ2-5	CASSELSGSLGETQYF	TGTGCCAGCAGCGAACTTAGCGGGAGCCTTGGGGAGACCCAGTACTTC
few	TRBV5-1	.	TRBJ2-6	CASSAQVSGANVLTF	TGCGCCAGCAGCGCACAGGTTTCTGGGGCCAACGTCCTGACTTTC
few	TRBV10-3	.	TRBJ2-7	CAISESGGNSYEQYF	TGTGCCATCAGTGAGTCCGGCGGGAACTCCTACGAGCAGTACTTC
.	TRBV7-9	.	TRBJ2-5	CASGGTEQETQYF	TGTGCCAGCGGCGGGACAGAACAAGAGACCCAGTACTTC
many	TRBV7-2	.	TRBJ1-1	CASSFISRQLNTEAFF	TGTGCCAGCAGCTTTATTAGCCGACAGTTGAACACTGAAGCTTTCTTT
few	TRBV9	TRBD2	TRBJ2-1	CASSAGGLNNEQFF	TGTGCCAGCAGCGCGGGGGGACTAAACAATGAGCAGTTCTTC
.	TRBV19	.	TRBJ1-4	CASIAARGLGEKLFF	TGTGCCAGTATCGCTGCCCGGGGGCTAGGCGAAAAACTGTTTTTT
.	TRBV4-3	TRBD1	TRBJ2-1	CASSRRITGQGSNEQFF	TGCGCCAGCAGCCGCAGAATCACGGGACAGGGCAGTAATGAGCAGTTCTTC
.	TRBV5-6	.	TRBJ2-7	CASNTGTVFSGYEQYF	TGTGCCAGCAACACGGGTACAGTTTTTTCGGGCTACGAGCAGTACTTC
few	TRBV25-1	.	TRBJ1-2	CASGYSNGYTF	TGTGCCAGCGGATATAGCAATGGCTACACCTTC
.	TRBV30	.	TRBJ2-2	CACLRFANTGELFF	TGTGCCTGTCTTCGGTTCGCGAACACCGGGGAGCTGTTTTTT
.	TRBV6-2/TRBV6-3	.	TRBJ2-1	CASSKRQGYNEQFF	TGTGCCAGCAGTAAAAGGCAGGGCTACAATGAGCAGTTCTTC
.	TRBV15	.	TRBJ1-6	CATSRDPGPSNSPLHF	TGTGCCACCAGCAGAGATCCGGGGCCGAGTAATTCACCCCTCCACTTT